A single sample gave rise to the 19 T cell receptor beta chains below, sequenced in a study of blood T cell repertoires in COVID-19. Clones were sequenced by immunoSEQ multiplex PCR, and TCRdb holds only the in-frame ones, with some missing. The repertoire holds roughly 330,000 clones, with over 70% as singletons. Source material: PBMCs or T cells enriched from blood (not recorded which). The receptors here all came from a man aged 25 to 40 who had recovered from COVID-19.

The V call is TRBV24-1, the J call TRBJ2-2; D is possibly TRBD1 (7 bases). V lost 4 bases to trimming and J lost 2 bases, with 19 bases between them. The CDR3 covers 18 residues. Germline CDR1 and CDR2: KGHDR and SFDVKD. The CDR3 coding sequence is TGTGCCACCAGTGACTCCAGACCGGGGGACAGTAACACCGGGGAGCTGTTTTTT. Translation gives CATSDSRPGDSNTGELFF.

The chain is built from TRBV6-6 and TRBJ1-1; 8 bases match TRBD1. CDR1 MNHNY and CDR2 SVGAGI come from the germline V gene (reference sequence). Germline trimming cut 9 bases from V and 5 bases from J; bases unmatched to any gene: 5. This CDR3 has 12 amino acids. The CDR3 here is CASGQGLTEAFF. CDR3 DNA: TGTGCCAGTGGACAGGGATTAACTGAAGCTTTCTTT.

This clone showed up just once. A much larger clone differs by one base, so this may be a read error. The chain is built from TRBV14 and TRBJ1-2, with TRBD1 identical over 7 bases. Germline lookup yields CDR1 SGHDN and CDR2 FVKESK. This CDR3 spans 13 amino acids. Losses at the gene ends were 4 bases for V and 4 bases for J; bases not matched to a gene: 3. The CDR3 reads CASSPTGVYGYTF. The CDR3 DNA follows: TGTGCCAGCAGCCCAACAGGGGTCTATGGCTACACCTTC. Using reference TRBV14 and TRBJ1-2 for the parts outside the CDR3, the full variable domain is EAGVTQFPSHSVIEKGQTVTLRCDPISGHDNLYWYRRVMGKEIKFLLHFVKESKQDESGMPNNRFLAERTGGTYSTLKVQPAELEDSGVYFCASSPTGVYGYTFGSGTRLTVV.

The CDR3 coding sequence is TGTGCCACCAGTGTAGCGGGGGGGTACAATGAGCAGTTCTTC. Amino acids: CATSVAGGYNEQFF. V usage is TRBV24-1 and J usage is TRBJ2-1; TRBD2 matches at 11 bases. Looked up from germline, CDR1 is KGHDR and CDR2 is SFDVKD. V lost 5 bases to trimming and J lost 4 bases; unmatched junction nucleotides: 0. This CDR3 has 14 residues.

The rearrangement uses TRBV5-4 and TRBJ2-2; 7 positions agree with TRBD2. The length of the CDR3 is 15 residues. From germline, CDR1 is SGHNT and CDR2 YYREEE (reference sequence). J lost 5 bases, V lost 2 bases, and 6 bases had no gene match. The CDR3 DNA reads TGTGCCAGCAGCTTTAGCCTAGCGGCGACCGGGGAGCTGTTTTTT. This encodes CASSFSLAATGELFF.

The rearrangement joins TRBV7-8 to TRBJ2-1, with 7 bases that match TRBD1. Trimming removed 1 base from V and 6 bases from J; junction bases left unmatched: 18. CDR3 length equals 19 residues. Germline CDR1 SGHVS, CDR2 FQNEAQ. This CDR3 reads CASSLDFRDSRFVGNEQFF. DNA for the CDR3: TGTGCCAGCAGCTTAGATTTTCGGGACAGCCGATTTGTTGGCAATGAGCAGTTCTTC.

In nucleotides, the CDR3 is TGTGCCAGCAGCCAAGGGCGCAGCGGGCAAGAGACCCAGTACTTC. Amino acid sequence: CASSQGRSGQETQYF. The chain uses TRBV3-1 (or the pseudogene TRBV3-2) and TRBJ2-5, with a possible D match to TRBD2 (6 bases). Germline loops: CDR1 LGHDT, CDR2 YNNKEL (reference sequence). The CDR3 consists of 15 residues. The V and J ends lost 1 base and 2 bases respectively, with 11 bases between them.

The chain carries TRBV11-2 and TRBJ2-7; maybe TRBD2 (6 bases). CDR1 and CDR2 from the germline V gene are SGHAT and FQNNGV. This CDR3 has 15 residues. Deletions cut 4 bases from V and 3 bases from J, with 16 bases between. CDR3 nucleotides: TGTGCCAGCAGCTATGGAGGGACCAGGGACTACGAGCAGTACTTC. It encodes CASSYGGTRDYEQYF. Looking up the rest from reference TRBV11-2 and TRBJ2-7 gives the full variable domain: EAGVAQSPRYKIIEKRQSVAFWCNPISGHATLYWYQQILGQGPKLLIQFQNNGVVDDSQLPKDRFSAERLKGVDSTLKIQPAKLEDSAVYLCASSYGGTRDYEQYFGPGTRLTVT.

V is TRBV19 and J is TRBJ2-2; D is perhaps TRBD1 (5 bases). Trimming stripped 2 bases from V and 5 bases from J, with 12 bases between. This CDR3 spans 15 amino acids. Germline V gives CDR1 LNHDA, CDR2 SQIVND (reference sequence). This CDR3 reads CASSIFNRLTGELFF. The CDR3 DNA follows: TGTGCCAGTAGTATATTTAACAGGTTGACCGGGGAGCTGTTTTTT. Full variable domain (remainder filled in from reference TRBV19 and TRBJ2-2): DGGITQSPKYLFRKEGQNVTLSCEQNLNHDAMYWYRQDPGQGLRLIYYSQIVNDFQKGDIAEGYSVSREKKESFPLTVTSAQKNPTAFYLCASSIFNRLTGELFFGEGSRLTVL.

A note on this clone: An end of the junction does not agree with germline; a read error may underlie this. This rearrangement joins TRBV4-2 to TRBJ1-2; the match to TRBD1 covers 10 bases. CDR1 is LGHNA, CDR2 YNFKEQ, per germline. The CDR3 consists of 15 residues. The CDR3 DNA reads TGTGCCAGCAGCCAACGTATCGGGACAGGGGATTTCTTGGCCTTC. Its translation: CASSQRIGTGDFLAF.

V usage is TRBV7-8 and J usage is TRBJ2-7, with a tentative D call TRBD1 (5 bases). Germline V gene lookup returns CDR1 SGHVS and CDR2 FQNEAQ. The CDR3 extends over 13 amino acids. The V and J ends lost 1 base and 5 bases respectively, with 9 bases between them. CDR3 DNA: TGTGCCAGCAGCTTAGACAGGAGCCACGAGCAGTACTTC. Amino acids: CASSLDRSHEQYF.

The chain recombines TRBV4-1 with TRBJ1-5; D ambiguous. From germline, CDR1 is MGHRA and CDR2 YSYEKL. V gave up 2 bases and J gave up 6 bases, with 17 bases separating them. The CDR3 spans 16 residues. The CDR3 sequence: CASSQSPANAGQPQHF. In DNA form, the CDR3 reads TGCGCCAGCAGCCAAAGCCCCGCAAATGCTGGTCAGCCCCAGCATTTT.

This clone was recorded only once. The gene calls are TRBV30 and TRBJ2-1, with 7 positions matching TRBD1. J lost 7 bases, V lost 2 bases, and 17 bases had no gene match. Germline CDR1 reads GTSNPN; CDR2 reads SVGIG (reference sequence). This CDR3 spans 17 amino acids. CDR3 nucleotides: TGTGCCTGGAGTTCACCACAGGGGAACAACATAGGAAATGAGCAGTTCTTC. This translates into CAWSSPQGNNIGNEQFF.

Regarding this clone: At the DNA level, this CDR3 is encoded by other sequences in the same sample as well. This chain connects TRBV5-1 to TRBJ1-1, with 9 nucleotides matching TRBD1. The CDR3 totals 14 residues. V was clipped by 3 bases and J by 2 bases; unmatched bases: 2. CDR1 and CDR2 from the germline V gene are SGHRS and YFSETQ. In DNA, the CDR3 is TGCGCCAGCAGCTCGGGACAGGGAAACACTGAAGCTTTCTTT. It translates to CASSSGQGNTEAFF.

V is TRBV7-9 and J is TRBJ2-2, with TRBD1 matching 10 bases. The V gene end was trimmed by 5 bases and the J gene end by 6 bases; junction bases not matched to a gene: 6. The CDR3 runs 15 residues. The germline CDR1 and CDR2 sequences are SEHNR and FQNEAQ (reference sequence). CDR3 protein: CASSGTGEGPGELFF. CDR3 in DNA: TGTGCCAGCAGCGGGACAGGGGAAGGACCCGGGGAGCTGTTTTTT.

J is TRBJ1-4 and V is TRBV7-6, with 10 bases lining up with TRBD1. The CDR3 extends over 14 amino acids. Losses at the gene ends were 3 bases for V and 11 bases for J; bases not matched to a gene: 6. Germline V lookup: CDR1 SGHVS, CDR2 FNYEAQ. The CDR3 sequence: CASSLDRGFAKLFF. The CDR3 region has the DNA TGTGCCAGCAGCTTGGACAGGGGGTTCGCGAAACTGTTTTTT.

The sample holds one count of this clone. This sample includes further DNA sequences coding for the same CDR3. The V call is TRBV7-6, the J call TRBJ2-3; 9 nucleotides match TRBD2. Trimming took 2 bases from V and 2 from J; bases not matched to a gene: 5. The CDR3 length is 16 residues. CDR1 is SGHVS and CDR2 is FNYEAQ in the germline V gene. CDR3 in DNA: TGTGCCAGCAGCTTAATGGCTAGCGGGGCCACAGATACGCAGTATTTT. This encodes CASSLMASGATDTQYF.

The rearrangement joins TRBV6-5 to TRBJ1-2, with D uncertain. CDR3 size: 14 residues. Trimming removed 2 bases at V and 8 bases at J, with 15 bases between. Germline CDR1 MNHEY, CDR2 SVGAGI. Written as DNA, the CDR3 is TGTGCCAGCAGTTACCAGCCGGGGAATAGGGGCTACACCTTC. It is translated as CASSYQPGNRGYTF.

The chain recombines TRBV11-2 with TRBJ2-1, with 10 nucleotides matching TRBD2. The CDR3 has 16 amino acids. Trimming cost V 5 bases and J 9 bases; bases outside gene matches: 13. The germline V gene encodes CDR1 SGHAT and CDR2 FQNNGV. This chain's CDR3 is CASSQPAGGHSAEQFF. The DNA for the CDR3 is TGTGCCAGCAGCCAACCAGCGGGGGGGCATTCGGCTGAGCAGTTCTTC.